This T cell receptor beta chain was identified in a study of blood T cell repertoires in COVID-19. Clones were sequenced by immunoSEQ multiplex PCR, and TCRdb holds only the in-frame ones, with some missing. This table holds around 330,000 clones, approximately 88% found once. The germline V gene encodes CDR1 SGHRS and CDR2 YFSETQ. V was pared by 4 bases and J by 5 bases, with 8 bases of the junction left unmatched. The CDR3 runs to 15 residues. The receptor was derived from a woman aged 25 to 39 with COVID-19, enrolled during active disease. This rearrangement joins TRBV5-1 to TRBJ1-4; 7 bases fit TRBD1. Material for sequencing was peripheral blood. The CDR3 here is CASSGGGTENEKLFF. CDR3 coding DNA: TGCGCCAGCAGCGGTGGGGGGACAGAGAATGAAAAACTGTTTTTT.